The 18 T cell receptor beta chains reported below all come from one sample, sequenced in a study of CD8+CD57+ T cells in acquired aplastic anemia. The template used for profiling TCR beta VDJ and CDR3 was genomic DNA. TCRdb called the reads again in MiXCR, with one record for every CDR3 protein. The sample comprises around 180,000 distinct CDR3 sequences, around 60% of which are singletons, and 45% rests with the top ten. Input material: sorted CD4+, CD8+, or CD8+CD57+ T cells (not recorded which) from PBMCs. All receptors derive from a human donor in good health.

As to this clonotype: One junction end disagrees with the germline gene, perhaps due to a read error. V is TRBV24-1 and J is TRBJ1-6; the D is unclear. The CDR3 is 16 residues long. CDR1 is KGHDR, CDR2 SFDVKD, per germline. The CDR3 reads CASSSNRLSRHSPLHF. The CDR3, as DNA: TGTGCCAGCAGTAGTAATAGACTCTCACGCCATTCACCCCTCCACTTT.

The chain has TRBV7-8 and TRBJ1-3; no firm D call. CDR1 and CDR2 (germline): SGHVS, FQNEAQ. There are 16 residues in the CDR3. With 5 bases removed from V and 0 bases from J, the gap between germline ends came to 14 bases. In DNA form, the CDR3 reads TGTGCCAGCAGCCCTATATGGGAAGTCTCTGGAAACACCATATATTTT. It yields the protein CASSPIWEVSGNTIYF.

The chain combines TRBV7-9 with TRBJ1-2; D is ambiguous. The CDR3 covers 14 residues. Per germline, CDR1 SEHNR and CDR2 FQNEAQ (reference sequence). V was trimmed by 6 bases and J by 10 bases, leaving 21 bases between them. This CDR3 is CASRDMVTYLPYTF. DNA of the CDR3: TGTGCCAGCAGGGATATGGTTACGTACCTTCCCTACACCTTC.

The chain combines TRBV9 with TRBJ2-7; tentative D call: TRBD2 (5 bases). The CDR3 is 13 amino acids. V lost 5 bases and J lost 3, with 12 bases in between. Germline assignment: CDR1 SGDLS and CDR2 YYNGEE. CDR3 amino acids: CASSYNEGYEQYF. The CDR3, as DNA: TGTGCCAGCAGTTACAATGAGGGCTACGAGCAGTACTTC. The full variable domain, with the rest looked up from reference TRBV9 and TRBJ2-7, is DSGVTQTPKHLITATGQRVTLRCSPRSGDLSVYWYQQSLDQGLQFLIQYYNGEERAKGNILERFSAQQFPDLHSELNLSSLELGDSALYFCASSYNEGYEQYFGPGTRLTVT.

V usage is TRBV7-2 and J usage is TRBJ1-3; no clear D gene. Per germline, CDR1 SGHTA and CDR2 FQGNSA. V shed 2 bases and J shed 8 bases, with 19 bases lying between them. The CDR3 covers 16 residues. The CDR3 region is CASSLLAVNTGDTIYF. For the CDR3, the DNA is TGTGCCAGCAGCTTATTAGCAGTGAACACCGGGGACACCATATATTTT.

The rearrangement joins TRBV15 to TRBJ2-1, with TRBD1 matching over 9 bases. The CDR3 sequence is 16 residues long. The trim removed 3 bases at V and 8 bases at J, leaving 11 bases unmatched. CDR1 and CDR2 (germline): LNHNV, YYDKDF (reference sequence). The CDR3 reads CATSSPHRDREDEQFF. The CDR3 coding sequence is TGTGCCACCAGCAGTCCCCACCGGGACAGGGAGGATGAGCAGTTCTTC.

In its sample, this clonotype was seen once. This chain connects TRBV19 to TRBJ2-5; D is possibly TRBD1 (6 bases). Germline V CDR1 and CDR2: LNHDA, SQIVND (reference sequence). V dropped 5 bases and J dropped 0 bases, with 10 bases sitting between them. The CDR3 has 14 amino acids. CDR3 sequence: CASSPGTNQETQYF. CDR3 nucleotide sequence: TGTGCCAGTAGTCCCGGGACAAACCAAGAGACCCAGTACTTC.

Many counts were recorded for this clonotype. J is TRBJ1-3 and V is TRBV5-6, with 7 positions matching TRBD1. Germline CDR1 SGHDT, CDR2 YYEEEE. This CDR3 contains 14 residues. V shed 5 bases and J 2 bases; nucleotides not matched to a gene: 4. For the CDR3, the DNA is TGTGCCAGCAGTAATGACAGGGCTGGAAACACCATATATTTT. It yields the protein CASSNDRAGNTIYF. The full variable domain, with the rest looked up from reference TRBV5-6 and TRBJ1-3, is DAGVTQSPTHLIKTRGQQVTLRCSPKSGHDTVSWYQQALGQGPQFIFQYYEEEERQRGNFPDRFSGHQFPNYSSELNVNALLLGDSALYLCASSNDRAGNTIYFGEGSWLTVV.

The DNA for the CDR3 is TGCAGTGCTCCCCAAGGGGGGGAGCAGTACTTC. It encodes CSAPQGGEQYF. The chain has TRBV20-1 and TRBJ2-5; possibly TRBD2 for D (7 bases). V lost 5 bases to trimming and J lost 11 bases, with 15 bases between them. Per the germline V gene, CDR1 is DFQATT and CDR2 is SNEGSKA (reference sequence). The CDR3 totals 11 residues.

The chain combines TRBV24-1 with TRBJ2-3; D unclear. The V gene lost 2 bases and the J gene lost 5 bases, with 16 bases spanning the gap. This CDR3 comprises 16 residues. Germline V gene data show CDR1 as KGHDR and CDR2 as SFDVKD. The CDR3 sequence is CATSDWQATVGDTQYF. The CDR3 nucleotides read TGTGCCACCAGTGATTGGCAGGCGACGGTGGGAGATACGCAGTATTTT.

The chain carries TRBV7-3 and TRBJ2-1, with unresolved D. The CDR3 extends over 15 amino acids. Germline CDR1 and CDR2: SGHTA and FQGTGA. Deletions cut 2 bases from V and 4 bases from J, with 12 bases between. The CDR3 coding sequence is TGTGCCAGCAGCTTATTACAGTCAGAATACAATGAGCAGTTCTTC. As protein: CASSLLQSEYNEQFF.

The chain joins TRBV5-1 to TRBJ1-1, with D possibly matching TRBD1 (5 bases). Per the germline V gene, CDR1 is SGHRS and CDR2 is YFSETQ. The CDR3 is 15 amino acids. V lost 0 bases and J lost 5, with 14 bases in between. The CDR3 sequence is CASSLAGYGGTEAFF. Here the CDR3 DNA reads TGCGCCAGCAGCTTGGCAGGGTATGGGGGAACTGAAGCTTTCTTT.

In its sample, this clonotype was seen a few times. The rearrangement joins TRBV19 to TRBJ2-1, with D unresolved. The germline CDR1 and CDR2 sequences are LNHDA and SQIVND (reference sequence). The CDR3 runs 13 residues. The germline V and J ends were trimmed by 5 bases and 4 bases, with 9 bases remaining between them. CDR3: CASSFGSYNEQFF. The CDR3 DNA is TGTGCCAGTAGTTTCGGTTCTTACAATGAGCAGTTCTTC.

V usage is TRBV29-1 and J usage is TRBJ2-1; the match to TRBD1 covers 8 bases. With 7 bases clipped from V and 2 bases from J, the junction kept 4 bases outside the gene matches. Germline loops: CDR1 SQVTM, CDR2 ANQGSEA. This CDR3 contains 13 residues. The CDR3 region is CSGGTGPYNEQFF. The CDR3 DNA is TGCAGCGGAGGGACAGGTCCCTACAATGAGCAGTTCTTC.

Worth noting for this clonotype: This may stem from a read error, because a much larger clone lies one nucleotide away. The gene calls are TRBV4-1 and TRBJ2-1; 14 nucleotides agree with TRBD2. Trimming removed 4 bases from V and 12 bases from J; junction bases left unmatched: 11. There are 16 residues in the CDR3. CDR1 and CDR2 (germline): MGHRA, YSYEKL. This CDR3 reads CASSLEPGLAGVGQFF. Here the CDR3 DNA reads TGCGCCAGCAGCCTCGAACCGGGACTAGCGGGAGTGGGGCAGTTCTTC.

The rearrangement joins TRBV10-3 to TRBJ1-4; D is ambiguous. The DNA matches TRBJ1-1 better at its end, which makes the J call doubtful. There are 12 residues in the CDR3. CDR1 ENHRY and CDR2 SYGVKD come from the germline V gene. This chain's CDR3 is CAISDQGMRAFF. CDR3 DNA: TGTGCCATCAGTGATCAAGGGATGAGGGCTTTCTTT.

The chain combines TRBV20-1 with TRBJ2-3; D is possibly TRBD2 (5 bases). The V gene lost 2 bases and the J gene lost 0 bases, with 12 bases spanning the gap. Germline loops: CDR1 DFQATT, CDR2 SNEGSKA (reference sequence). This CDR3 is 15 amino acids long. This chain's CDR3 is CSARLTGISTDTQYF. The CDR3 nucleotides are TGCAGTGCTAGATTGACCGGGATCAGCACAGATACGCAGTATTTT.

V usage is TRBV2 and J usage is TRBJ1-2; D possibly corresponds to TRBD1 (5 bases). Germline V gene sequence: CDR1 SNHLY, CDR2 FYNNEI. The ends were cut back, 5 bases at V and 8 bases at J, with 15 bases in the middle. The CDR3 contains 13 residues. CDR3 nucleotide sequence: TGTGCCAGCAGTCCGGGACCGATCGGGGGCTACACCTTC. The encoded protein is CASSPGPIGGYTF.